These 24 T cell receptor beta chains came from one sample sequenced in a study of cytomegalovirus exposure and HLA in healthy donors. The primer mix had 60 Vbeta and 13 Jbeta primers. Using immunoSEQ multiplex PCR, the repertoire was profiled, and TCRdb retains in-frame clones only, with some absent. The data contain 40,000 to 45,000 clones, roughly 87% of them singletons. The sample consisted of PBMCs. Every receptor here comes from a woman between 40 and 50 years old in good health and CMV-seropositive.

The chain is built from TRBV5-4 and TRBJ1-1; 7 bases align to TRBD1. CDR1 is SGHNT, CDR2 YYREEE, per germline (reference sequence). The CDR3 is 14 residues long. J gave up 1 base and V 2 bases, and 2 bases lay outside the gene matches. The CDR3 nucleotides are TGTGCCAGCAGCTTCGGGGACAGGAACACTGAAGCTTTCTTT. It yields the protein CASSFGDRNTEAFF.

Turning to this clone: The conserved closing phenylalanine or tryptophan is absent in this CDR3, likely reflecting a read error. The chain carries TRBV30 and TRBJ1-1; the D gene is possibly TRBD1 (5 bases). This CDR3 spans 12 amino acids. Trimming left V 1 base short and J 4 bases short, with 7 bases between. Germline CDR1 GTSNPN, CDR2 SVGIG (reference sequence). The CDR3 nucleotides are TGTGCCTGGAGTGGGGGGGGCACTGAAGCTTTCCTT. Translation gives CAWSGGGTEAFL.

The chain is built from TRBV29-1 and TRBJ2-2; the D gene is possibly TRBD1 (5 bases). This CDR3 spans 13 amino acids. The germline gives CDR1 SQVTM, CDR2 ANQGSEA. V was trimmed by 6 bases and J by 4 bases, leaving 12 bases between them. The CDR3 DNA is TGCAGCGTGCTCAATAGGGGCACCGGGGAGCTGTTTTTT. As protein: CSVLNRGTGELFF.

The rearrangement uses TRBV7-2 and TRBJ1-5; tentatively, D is TRBD1 (6 bases). The CDR3 covers 16 residues. The germline V and J ends were trimmed by 5 bases and 4 bases, with 18 bases remaining between them. From germline, CDR1 is SGHTA and CDR2 FQGNSA. The CDR3 nucleotides read TGTGCCAGCAGCATAAGACGGGACAACCTTAATCAGCCCCAGCATTTT. It codes for CASSIRRDNLNQPQHF.

CDR3 nucleotides: TGTGCCAGCAGCCAAGATTGGGGAGGGCCCTACGAGCAGTACTTC. Its translation is CASSQDWGGPYEQYF. The rearrangement joins TRBV4-2 to TRBJ2-7; 7 bases are a match to TRBD2. This CDR3 region has 15 residues. The ends lost 0 bases at V and 2 bases at J; junction bases unmatched: 4. Germline CDR1 reads LGHNA; CDR2 reads YNFKEQ.

This rearrangement joins TRBV19 to TRBJ2-2; 12 bases align to TRBD1. The J segment lost 5 bases and the V segment lost 3 bases, leaving 4 bases of the junction unmatched. The CDR3 totals 16 residues. CDR1 is LNHDA and CDR2 is SQIVND in the germline V gene (reference sequence). CDR3 in DNA: TGTGCCAGTAGTATGGGACAGGGGGCAGGTACCGGGGAGCTGTTTTTT. This encodes CASSMGQGAGTGELFF.

Only one count was recorded for this clone. The chain links TRBV5-4 to TRBJ2-2; 9 bases are shared with TRBD2. The CDR3 sequence is 16 residues long. V shed 0 bases and J 4 bases; nucleotides not matched to a gene: 4. The germline CDR1 and CDR2 sequences are SGHNT and YYREEE (reference sequence). The CDR3: CASSLAGGRGTGELFF. DNA for the CDR3: TGTGCCAGCAGCTTGGCGGGCGGGAGGGGCACCGGGGAGCTGTTTTTT.

V usage is TRBV6-5 and J usage is TRBJ1-6; 9 bases align to TRBD1. Germline CDR1 is MNHEY and CDR2 is SVGAGI. There are 13 residues in the CDR3. Trimming cost V 10 bases and J 8 bases; bases outside gene matches: 6. The CDR3 DNA reads as TGTGCCACGCACTGGGACAGGGATTCACCCCTCCACTTT. This gives the protein CATHWDRDSPLHF.

This chain uses TRBV6-5 with TRBJ2-7, with D possibly matching TRBD2 (6 bases). Trimming pared 2 bases from V and 5 bases from J, leaving 13 bases between. The CDR3 runs 14 residues. CDR1 and CDR2 (germline): MNHEY, SVGAGI. The CDR3: CASSYGGNHHEQYF. The DNA of the CDR3 is TGTGCCAGCAGTTACGGCGGGAATCACCACGAGCAGTACTTC.

V is TRBV5-1 and J is TRBJ2-7, with 11 positions matching TRBD1. Germline loops: CDR1 SGHRS, CDR2 YFSETQ. With 5 bases clipped from V and 3 bases from J, the junction kept 10 bases outside the gene matches. CDR3 length: 16 amino acids. The CDR3 region is CASRLGLGQGDYEQYF. Here the CDR3 DNA reads TGCGCCAGCAGGCTCGGCCTGGGACAGGGGGACTACGAGCAGTACTTC.

The genes are TRBV27 and TRBJ1-5; 7 bases fit TRBD1. The V segment lost 5 bases and the J segment 1 base; nucleotides outside the gene matches: 5. Germline V gene sequence: CDR1 MNHEY, CDR2 SMNVEV (reference sequence). This CDR3 has 15 residues. CDR3 DNA: TGTGCCAGCAGTCGAGGGGGCCCGAGCAATCAGCCCCAGCATTTT. Its translation: CASSRGGPSNQPQHF.

The chain couples TRBV5-5 to TRBJ2-3, with TRBD2 matching 10 bases. The length of the CDR3 is 16 residues. The germline V gene encodes CDR1 SGHKS and CDR2 YYEKEE (reference sequence). Trimming at V came to 0 bases and at J to 2 bases, leaving 3 bases not matched to a gene. DNA of the CDR3: TGTGCCAGCAGCTTGGCAGCGGGAGGGTCCACAGATACGCAGTATTTT. It translates to CASSLAAGGSTDTQYF.

This chain connects TRBV11-2 to TRBJ1-2, with TRBD1 as a possible D gene (6 bases). The germline CDR1 and CDR2 sequences are SGHAT and FQNNGV. V shed 5 bases and J shed 2 bases, with 9 bases lying between them. The CDR3 covers 13 residues. The CDR3 loop reads CASSPTGNYGYTF. DNA for the CDR3: TGTGCCAGCAGCCCAACAGGGAACTATGGCTACACCTTC.

The J gene is TRBJ2-7, the V gene TRBV28; 8 bases map to TRBD1. V dropped 7 bases and J dropped 9; count of bases not matched to a gene: 17. Germline CDR1 and CDR2: MDHEN and SYDVKM. The CDR3 extends over 15 amino acids. The CDR3 DNA reads TGTGCCAGCATCCCGGCCGGGACAGGCCCCGCGGGGCAGTACTTC. It encodes CASIPAGTGPAGQYF.

V and J are TRBV6-6 and TRBJ1-1, with D perhaps TRBD1 (5 bases). The length of the CDR3 is 13 residues. V was pared by 5 bases and J by 1 base, with 8 bases between. Germline CDR1 reads MNHNY; CDR2 reads SVGAGI (reference sequence). Here the CDR3 reads CASSDGQNTEAFF. The CDR3 DNA follows: TGTGCCAGCAGTGATGGACAGAACACTGAAGCTTTCTTT.

This chain joins TRBV30 and TRBJ2-2; a possible D gene is TRBD2 (6 bases). The V and J ends lost 0 bases and 1 base respectively, with 15 bases between them. Germline V lookup: CDR1 GTSNPN, CDR2 SVGIG (reference sequence). The CDR3 extends over 17 amino acids. This chain's CDR3 is CAWSVVPAGKNTGELFF. The CDR3 coding sequence is TGTGCCTGGAGTGTAGTCCCGGCGGGGAAGAACACCGGGGAGCTGTTTTTT.

This chain joins TRBV5-1 and TRBJ2-7, with D perhaps matching TRBD1 (6 bases). This CDR3 spans 16 amino acids. V was trimmed by 2 bases and J by 0 bases, leaving 15 bases between them. Germline CDR1 is SGHRS and CDR2 is YFSETQ. CDR3 nucleotides: TGCGCCAGCAGCTTAGGGGGACGGAAAAGCTCCTACGAGCAGTACTTC. This codes for CASSLGGRKSSYEQYF.

This chain uses TRBV11-1 with TRBJ2-3; possible D gene TRBD2, 5 bases. V was cut by 5 bases and J by 1 base, with 10 bases left in between. There are 14 residues in the CDR3. CDR1 and CDR2 from the germline V gene are SGHAT and FQDESV (reference sequence). CDR3 in DNA: TGTGCCAGCAGCAGCCCGGAGGGCACAGATACGCAGTATTTT. It is translated as CASSSPEGTDTQYF.

The chain is built from TRBV13 and TRBJ1-4, with 9 bases fitting TRBD1. The CDR3 consists of 18 residues. Trimming took 5 bases from V and 7 from J; bases not matched to a gene: 17. Germline CDR1 reads PRHDT; CDR2 reads FYEKMQ (reference sequence). In DNA form, the CDR3 reads TGTGCCAGCAGCAAAAAACCAAAATACAGGGGGCTAGTTGAAAAACTGTTTTTT. Translating gives CASSKKPKYRGLVEKLFF.

The genes are TRBV7-9 and TRBJ2-7; TRBD2 might be the D (5 bases). Germline CDR1 SEHNR, CDR2 FQNEAQ (reference sequence). The length of the CDR3 is 14 residues. The V gene lost 5 bases and the J gene lost 7 bases, with 18 bases spanning the gap. Here the CDR3 DNA reads TGTGCCAGCAGCCCCGGGCCAGCGGAGAAGGAGCAGTACTTC. Protein sequence: CASSPGPAEKEQYF.

This sequence joins TRBV28 and TRBJ1-4; TRBD1 agrees at 7 bases. V dropped 8 bases and J dropped 4; count of bases not matched to a gene: 10. This CDR3 is 15 amino acids long. Germline CDR1 and CDR2: MDHEN and SYDVKM. CDR3 nucleotide sequence: TGTGCCAGCTCACTTTTGGACAGGCGTAATGAAAAACTGTTTTTT. Encoded protein: CASSLLDRRNEKLFF.

The chain is built from TRBV2 and TRBJ2-2; D unclear. V was trimmed by 4 bases and J by 0 bases, leaving 9 bases between them. CDR1 and CDR2 from the germline V gene are SNHLY and FYNNEI. The CDR3 has 15 amino acids. CDR3 nucleotides: TGTGCCAGCAGTGGAAGGAGCGCGAACACCGGGGAGCTGTTTTTT. This codes for CASSGRSANTGELFF. The variable domain in full, completed from reference TRBV2 and TRBJ2-2, reads EPEVTQTPSHQVTQMGQEVILRCVPISNHLYFYWYRQILGQKVEFLVSFYNNEISEKSEIFDDQFSVERPDGSNFTLKIRSTKLEDSAMYFCASSGRSANTGELFFGEGSRLTVL.

The chain joins TRBV2 to TRBJ2-7, with D maybe TRBD1 (6 bases). The CDR3 totals 12 residues. CDR1 is SNHLY and CDR2 is FYNNEI in the germline V gene. V dropped 11 bases and J dropped 0 bases, with 11 bases sitting between them. DNA for the CDR3: TGTGCCGGAAGACAGGACTCCTACGAGCAGTACTTC. Its protein product is CAGRQDSYEQYF. Supplemented by reference TRBV2 and TRBJ2-7, the full variable domain reads EPEVTQTPSHQVTQMGQEVILRCVPISNHLYFYWYRQILGQKVEFLVSFYNNEISEKSEIFDDQFSVERPDGSNFTLKIRSTKLEDSAMYFCAGRQDSYEQYFGPGTRLTVT.

The rearrangement links TRBV14 to TRBJ2-3, with TRBD2 identical over 14 bases. CDR1 and CDR2 (germline): SGHDN, FVKESK. The CDR3 runs 17 residues. V lost 4 bases, J lost 6 bases, and 9 bases stayed unmatched. CDR3 region: CASSPRRLAGGLDTQYF. Here the CDR3 DNA reads TGTGCCAGCAGCCCCCGACGACTAGCGGGGGGGCTGGATACGCAGTATTTT.